This T cell receptor (beta chain) appears in the sequencing data of a study of beta chain features in type 1 diabetes. Study findings and constraints: Because the template was cDNA, high-expressing cells might be over-represented. Resolution of whether HLA type affects TCRB rearrangement was not achieved here. In every one of the four CD4+ subsets, TCRB CDR3s were moderately but significantly shorter in Type 1 diabetes patients.

Sorting of CD4+ naive, central memory, regulatory and stem cell-like memory cells was performed via CD45RO/CCR7/CD25/CD127/CD95/CD27. Every isolated RNA sample was fully reverse transcribed, so sequencing captured expressed TCRB transcripts. TCRdb's copy holds only in-frame clones and misses some; the assay was immunoSEQ multiplex PCR. In the table there are about 900,000 clones, about a sixth of which are singletons. The CDR3 has 12 residues. From germline, CDR1 is ENHRY and CDR2 SYGVKD. V was pared by 10 bases and J by 4 bases, with 11 bases between. This clone was picked up a small number of times. Its target is unknown.

This chain links TRBV10-3 with TRBJ1-5; D unclear. The sequenced sample was naive CD4+ T cells from blood. The receptor comes from a woman aged 18-29 years in good health. The CDR3 DNA is TGTGCCACGAGGACCGCGAATCAGCCCCAGCATTTT. This gives the protein CATRTANQPQHF.